The entry below describes one TCR beta chain. The data originate from a study of shared clonotypes between healthy human individuals. In the study overall: Each donor's CD8 memory used one plate, CD8 naive two, each CD4 subset three.

The CDR3 has 13 amino acids. Germline CDR1 is MDHEN and CDR2 is SYDVKM. Germline trimming cut 5 bases from V and 8 bases from J; bases unmatched to any gene: 6. Sequencing was at deep level. Several immunoSEQ 96-well plates shared each subset's DNA, each plate a replicate. Profiled with immunoSEQ multiplex PCR; TCRdb holds only in-frame clones, not every one. The sample consists of under 750,000 clones, approximately 72% of them appearing once. V is TRBV28 and J is TRBJ1-1; TRBD1 matches at 9 bases. This receptor was taken from a woman under 40 in good health. Sequenced input: memory CD4+ T cells sorted from blood. As for subset: CD45RA-negative fraction. This chain's CDR3 is CASSRGQGLEAFF. Here the CDR3 DNA reads TGTGCCAGCAGTAGGGGACAGGGTTTGGAAGCTTTCTTT.